Listed below are T cell receptor beta chains from one sample, sequenced in a study of OX40 agonist ivuxolimab in advanced cancers. Profiled with immunoSEQ multiplex PCR; TCRdb holds only in-frame clones, not every one. The table lists around 42,000 clones, approximately 88% of them singletons, with roughly 25% in the top ten. The sequencing here drew on CD4+ or CD8+ T cells sorted from blood, taken in a trial of the OX40 agonist ivuxolimab. The receptors were sampled from an adult with an advanced solid tumor such as melanoma, head and neck, liver or kidney cancer. Each CDR3 is given with its conserved first and last residue. The order of the fields is clone size, D gene, V gene, J gene, CDR3 length, CDR3 DNA, CDR3 protein. D genes are given only for firm matches. Size tells how often a clone was seen (once, few, many) or the class of an expanded clone, and some rows leave it out.

clone size: .
D gene: .
V gene: TRBV30
J gene: TRBJ2-7
CDR3 length: 12
CDR3 DNA: TGTGCCTGGAGTGGGCAGGGTTGGGAGCAGTACTTC
CDR3 protein: CAWSGQGWEQYF

clone size: .
D gene: .
V gene: TRBV2
J gene: TRBJ2-1
CDR3 length: 11
CDR3 DNA: TGTGCCAGCAGATACCACGGTGAGCAGTTCTTC
CDR3 protein: CASRYHGEQFF

clone size: few
D gene: .
V gene: TRBV27
J gene: TRBJ1-1
CDR3 length: 13
CDR3 DNA: TGTGCCAGCAGTTTTAGGGGGATGGCTGAAGCTTTCTTT
CDR3 protein: CASSFRGMAEAFF

clone size: .
D gene: TRBD2
V gene: TRBV6-1
J gene: TRBJ2-7
CDR3 length: 18
CDR3 DNA: TGTGCCAGCAGTGAAGCGGTGTCAGGCGGGAGGGCATACTACGAGCAGTACTTC
CDR3 protein: CASSEAVSGGRAYYEQYF

clone size: .
D gene: TRBD2
V gene: TRBV4-1
J gene: TRBJ2-7
CDR3 length: 15
CDR3 DNA: TGCGCCAGCAGTACGGGACTAGCGGACTCCTACGAGCAGTACTTC
CDR3 protein: CASSTGLADSYEQYF

clone size: .
D gene: TRBD2
V gene: TRBV9
J gene: TRBJ2-5
CDR3 length: 17
CDR3 DNA: TGTGCCAGCAGCGTAGATGCAGCGGGAGGAATTAGGGAGACCCAGTACTTC
CDR3 protein: CASSVDAAGGIRETQYF

clone size: once
D gene: TRBD1
V gene: TRBV7-6
J gene: TRBJ1-1
CDR3 length: 15
CDR3 DNA: TGTGCCAGCAGCGCGATGACAGGGACGAACACTGAAGCTTTCTTT
CDR3 protein: CASSAMTGTNTEAFF

clone size: .
D gene: TRBD2
V gene: TRBV5-1
J gene: TRBJ2-4
CDR3 length: 14
CDR3 DNA: TGCGCCAGCAGATATAGCGGGGGGAAAAACATTCAGTACTTC
CDR3 protein: CASRYSGGKNIQYF

clone size: .
D gene: TRBD2
V gene: TRBV5-4
J gene: TRBJ2-7
CDR3 length: 15
CDR3 DNA: TGTGCCAGCAGCTTCGTAGCGGGAGAAAATAACGAGCAGTACTTC
CDR3 protein: CASSFVAGENNEQYF

clone size: .
D gene: .
V gene: TRBV30
J gene: TRBJ1-4
CDR3 length: 13
CDR3 DNA: TGTGCCTGGAGTGGAGGGGTCCGCGAAAAACTGTTTTTT
CDR3 protein: CAWSGGVREKLFF

clone size: once
D gene: TRBD2
V gene: TRBV28
J gene: TRBJ2-7
CDR3 length: 15
CDR3 DNA: TGTGCCAGCAGCCAGGGACTAGCGGGCTCCTACGAGCAGTACTTC
CDR3 protein: CASSQGLAGSYEQYF

clone size: .
D gene: .
V gene: TRBV7-6
J gene: TRBJ2-1
CDR3 length: 12
CDR3 DNA: TGTGCCAGCAGCTCACGGACGGGTGAGCAGTTCTTC
CDR3 protein: CASSSRTGEQFF

clone size: once
D gene: .
V gene: TRBV7-9
J gene: TRBJ2-2
CDR3 length: 11
CDR3 DNA: TGTGCCAGCAGCATTCGGGGGGAGCTGTTTTTT
CDR3 protein: CASSIRGELFF

clone size: .
D gene: .
V gene: TRBV12-5
J gene: TRBJ2-3
CDR3 length: 18
CDR3 DNA: TGTGCTAGTGGTTTGATGGATCAGGGTCAACCTTTCACAGATACGCAGTATTTT
CDR3 protein: CASGLMDQGQPFTDTQYF

clone size: .
D gene: TRBD2
V gene: TRBV4-2
J gene: TRBJ2-5
CDR3 length: 18
CDR3 DNA: TGTGCCAGCAGCCAAGATCTGGGACTAGCGGGCCTCTCGGAGACCCAGTACTTC
CDR3 protein: CASSQDLGLAGLSETQYF

clone size: .
D gene: TRBD2
V gene: TRBV6-4
J gene: TRBJ2-3
CDR3 length: 17
CDR3 DNA: TGTGCCAGCAGTGACTCGACTAGCGGATCAGGCACAGATACGCAGTATTTT
CDR3 protein: CASSDSTSGSGTDTQYF